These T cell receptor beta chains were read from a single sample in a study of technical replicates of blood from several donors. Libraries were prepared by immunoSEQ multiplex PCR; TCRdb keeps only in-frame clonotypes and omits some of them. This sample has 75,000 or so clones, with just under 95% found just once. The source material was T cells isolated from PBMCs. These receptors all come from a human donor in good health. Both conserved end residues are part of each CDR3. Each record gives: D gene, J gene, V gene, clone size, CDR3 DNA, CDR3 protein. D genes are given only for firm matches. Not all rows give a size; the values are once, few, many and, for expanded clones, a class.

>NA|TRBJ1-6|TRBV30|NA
TGTGCCTGCCTAGACAGGAGAGATTCACCCCTCCACTTT
CACLDRRDSPLHF
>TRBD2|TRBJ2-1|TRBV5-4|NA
TGTGCCAGCAGCTTGGGGGCCGCGGGGGGGCCTCGGAATGAGCAGTTCTTC
CASSLGAAGGPRNEQFF
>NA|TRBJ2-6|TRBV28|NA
TGTGCCAGCAGCCTTAAGGCCAACGTCCTGACTTTC
CASSLKANVLTF
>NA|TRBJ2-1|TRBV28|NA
TGTGCCAGCACCCCAGGTTACTTCAAGAGCTCCTACAATGAGCAGTTCTTC
CASTPGYFKSSYNEQFF
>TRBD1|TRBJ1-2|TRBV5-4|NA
TGTGCCAGCAGCAGAAAAGGACAGGCAAGCAACTATGGCTACACCTTC
CASSRKGQASNYGYTF
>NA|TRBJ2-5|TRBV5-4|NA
TGTGCCAGCAGCTCTATCTGGACTTCACAAGAGACCCAGTACTTC
CASSSIWTSQETQYF
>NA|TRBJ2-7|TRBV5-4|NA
TGTGCCAGCAGCTCCTACAGGGAGTCCTACGAGCAGTACTTC
CASSSYRESYEQYF
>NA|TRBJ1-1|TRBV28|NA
TGTGCCAGCAGCTTGACAGGTCTCGGAGACACTGAAGCTTTCTTT
CASSLTGLGDTEAFF
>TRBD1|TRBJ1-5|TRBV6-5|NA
TGTGCCAGCAGTGATAACAGGGGGAATCAGCCCCAGCATTTT
CASSDNRGNQPQHF
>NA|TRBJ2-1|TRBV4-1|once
TGCGCCAGCAGACGCTCTGGGATAGCGGATGGTTACAATGAGCAGTTCTTC
CASRRSGIADGYNEQFF
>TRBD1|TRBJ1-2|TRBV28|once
TGTGCCATTCTACAGGGGGCGCGCTATGGCTACACCTTC
CAILQGARYGYTF
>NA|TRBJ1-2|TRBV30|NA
TGTGCCTGGAGTGTAGGCAGGGGAGGGGATGGCTACACCTTC
CAWSVGRGGDGYTF
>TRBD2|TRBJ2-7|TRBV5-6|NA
TGTGCCAGCAGCTCCGGGACTAGGCTTTTGGGGCCCGGTTACGAGCAGTACTTC
CASSSGTRLLGPGYEQYF
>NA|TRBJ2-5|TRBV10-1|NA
TGCGCCAGCAGCCCGGAGGGGGCGTACCAAGAGACCCAGTACTTC
CASSPEGAYQETQYF
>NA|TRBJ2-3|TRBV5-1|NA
TGCGCCAGCAGCTTGTCTCCCTTGACAGTTAGCACAGATACGCAGTATTTT
CASSLSPLTVSTDTQYF
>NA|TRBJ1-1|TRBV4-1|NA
TGCGCCAGCAGCCAATTACTTTCCGAGCGGAACTCGGGCAAGAACACTGAAGCTTTCTTT
CASSQLLSERNSGKNTEAFF
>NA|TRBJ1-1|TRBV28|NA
TGTGCCAGCAGTCCTCTCGGGGGTCCTTTAGGGGCTTTCTTT
CASSPLGGPLGAFF
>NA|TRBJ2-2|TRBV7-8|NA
TGTGCCAGCAGCGCCGTGGCGGGAACGAACACCGGGGAGCTGTTTTTT
CASSAVAGTNTGELFF
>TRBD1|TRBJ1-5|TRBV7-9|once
TGTGCCAGCAGCCCAGGGACAGCAAGCGACCAGCCCCAGCATTTT
CASSPGTASDQPQHF
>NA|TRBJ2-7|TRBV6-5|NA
TGTGCCAGCAGGCAAGCCAGGGGTACTGAGTACGAGCAGTACTTC
CASRQARGTEYEQYF
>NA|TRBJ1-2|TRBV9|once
TGTGCCAGCAGCGTAGCTTCAGCTAACTATGGCTACACCTTC
CASSVASANYGYTF
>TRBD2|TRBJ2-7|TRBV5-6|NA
TGTGCCAGCAGCACCGGACTAGACGAGCAGTACTTC
CASSTGLDEQYF
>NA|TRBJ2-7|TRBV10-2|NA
TGCGCCAGCAGCAGAAACTACGAGCAGTACTTC
CASSRNYEQYF
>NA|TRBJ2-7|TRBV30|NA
TGTGCCTGGAGTCCCCAGTATGCCTACGAGCAGTACTTC
CAWSPQYAYEQYF
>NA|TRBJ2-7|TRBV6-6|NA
TGTGCCAGCGGTCCCGGGACTCGTAGCTCCTACGGGCAGTACTTC
CASGPGTRSSYGQYF
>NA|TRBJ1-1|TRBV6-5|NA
TGTGCCAGCAGTTACTCGGGGGGGCGAACTGAAGCTTTCTTT
CASSYSGGRTEAFF
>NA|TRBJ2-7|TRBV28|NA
TGTGCCAGCAGTTTGGGGAGGACACGGACCTACGAGCAGTACTTC
CASSLGRTRTYEQYF
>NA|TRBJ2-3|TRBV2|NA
TGTGCCAGCAGTGAGTACCAAACTGCAGGTACAGATACGCAGTATTTT
CASSEYQTAGTDTQYF
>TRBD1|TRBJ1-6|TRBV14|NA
TGTGCCAGCAGCCCGGGGGGGACAGGGGGAAATTCACCCCTCCACTTT
CASSPGGTGGNSPLHF
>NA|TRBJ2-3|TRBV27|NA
TGTGCCAGCAGTTTATGGGGCGATACGCAGTATTTT
CASSLWGDTQYF
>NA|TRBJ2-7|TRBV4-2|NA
TGTGCCAGCAGCCAAGCTACAGGTCCCTACGAGCAGTACTTC
CASSQATGPYEQYF
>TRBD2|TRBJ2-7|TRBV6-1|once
TGTGCCAGCAGCCGGTCGAGCGGGAGCTCCTACGAGCAGTACTTC
CASSRSSGSSYEQYF
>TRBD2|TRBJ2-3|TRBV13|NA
TGTGCCAGCAGCCCAACCCCCGGGGGGATCACAGATACGCAGTATTTT
CASSPTPGGITDTQYF
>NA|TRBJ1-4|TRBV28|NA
TGTGCCGCGTCGGGGACCGGCTGGGGGGTTGAAAAACTGTTTTTT
CAASGTGWGVEKLFF
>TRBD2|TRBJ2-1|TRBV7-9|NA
TGTGCCCGGGCGGTAGCGGGTGACAATGAGCAGTTCTTC
CARAVAGDNEQFF
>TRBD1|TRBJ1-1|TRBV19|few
TGTGCCAGTAGTAGAGATCATGGGACAGGGACTGAAGCTTTCTTT
CASSRDHGTGTEAFF
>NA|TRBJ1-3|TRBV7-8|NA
TGTGCCAGCAGCTTAGTGGCTCCTGGAAACACCATATATTTT
CASSLVAPGNTIYF
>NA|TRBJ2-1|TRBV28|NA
TGTGCCAGCACCACCTACAATGAGCAGTTCTTC
CASTTYNEQFF
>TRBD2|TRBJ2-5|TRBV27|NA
TGTGCCAGTACACCTAGCGGGAGCGGTGAGACCCAGTACTTC
CASTPSGSGETQYF
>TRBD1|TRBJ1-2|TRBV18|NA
TGTGCCAGCTCGACAGGGCTAAGGGACAGAGCTAACTATGGCTACACCTTC
CASSTGLRDRANYGYTF
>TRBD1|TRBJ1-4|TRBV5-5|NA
TGTGCCAGCAGCTTGACAGGGGGCTATGAAAAACTGTTTTTT
CASSLTGGYEKLFF
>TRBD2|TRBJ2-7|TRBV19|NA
TGTGCCAGTAGTGTCTCCCACACTAGCGGGTCTCCCTACGAGCAGTACTTC
CASSVSHTSGSPYEQYF
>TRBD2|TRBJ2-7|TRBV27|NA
TGTGCCAGCAGTTTATCCGCTAGCGGGAGGGCCATTCCCTACGAGCAGTACTTC
CASSLSASGRAIPYEQYF
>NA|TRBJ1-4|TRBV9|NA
TGTGCCAGCAGCTTGAGGACAGCGGGGGAACTGTTTTTT
CASSLRTAGELFF
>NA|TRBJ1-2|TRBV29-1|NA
TGCAGCGTTGTCTTTTCTTATGGCTACACCTTC
CSVVFSYGYTF
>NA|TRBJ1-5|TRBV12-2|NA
TGTGCAAGTCGCTTAGCTGTGGGACAGGGAAAATATAGCAATCAGCCCCAGCATTTT
CASRLAVGQGKYSNQPQHF
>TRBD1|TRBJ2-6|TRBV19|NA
TGTGCCAGTAGTAAACAGGGGGATACCTCTGGGGCCAACGTCCTGACTTTC
CASSKQGDTSGANVLTF
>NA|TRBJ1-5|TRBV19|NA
TGTGCCAGTAGACGCGGTGAAGGGGGCAATCAGCCCCAGCATTTT
CASRRGEGGNQPQHF